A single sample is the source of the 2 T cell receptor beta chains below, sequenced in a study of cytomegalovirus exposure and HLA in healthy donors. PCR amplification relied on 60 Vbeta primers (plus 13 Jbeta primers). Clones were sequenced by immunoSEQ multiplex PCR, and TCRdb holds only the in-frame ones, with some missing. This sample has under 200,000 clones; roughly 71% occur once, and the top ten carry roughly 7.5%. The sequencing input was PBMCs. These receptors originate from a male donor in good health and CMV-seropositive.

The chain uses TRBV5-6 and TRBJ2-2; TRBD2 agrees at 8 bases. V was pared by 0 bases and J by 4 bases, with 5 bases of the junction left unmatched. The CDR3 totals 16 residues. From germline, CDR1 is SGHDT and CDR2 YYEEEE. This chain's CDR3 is CASSLGSLAGTGELFF. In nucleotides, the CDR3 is TGTGCCAGCAGCTTGGGATCGCTAGCGGGCACCGGGGAGCTGTTTTTT.

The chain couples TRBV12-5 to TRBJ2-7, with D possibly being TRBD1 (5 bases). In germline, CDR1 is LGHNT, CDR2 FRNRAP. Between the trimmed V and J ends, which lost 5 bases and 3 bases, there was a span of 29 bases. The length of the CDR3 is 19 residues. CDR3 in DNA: TGTGCTAGTGGTCCACCCAACCCTAGACGCCACAGGAAAATCTACGAGCAGTACTTC. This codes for CASGPPNPRRHRKIYEQYF. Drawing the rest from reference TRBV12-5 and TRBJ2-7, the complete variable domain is DARVTQTPRHKVTEMGQEVTMRCQPILGHNTVFWYRQTMMQGLELLAYFRNRAPLDDSGMPKDRFSAEMPDATLATLKIQPSEPRDSAVYFCASGPPNPRRHRKIYEQYFGPGTRLTVT.